One and the same sample provided the 25 T cell receptor beta chains below, sequenced in a study of Graves' ophthalmopathy and Graves' hyperthyroidism. The authors amplified TCR beta CDR3 regions from RNA transcripts. Second-round multiplex PCR came after a first-round RT-PCR that employed HTBI primers. TCRdb re-derived calls from the multiplex PCR reads in MiXCR, one entry per CDR3 protein. The profile shows 1 million to 1.3 million distinct CDR3 sequences, about 35% of them singletons. Source material: peripheral blood or thyroid tissue (not recorded which). The origin of the receptors is an adult man with Graves' hyperthyroidism.

This clonotype was detected many times. The rearrangement joins TRBV29-1 to TRBJ1-1, with D perhaps matching TRBD1 (6 bases). Germline CDR1 is SQVTM and CDR2 is ANQGSEA. The CDR3 has 16 amino acids. V shed 0 bases and J shed 1 base, with 15 bases lying between them. This CDR3 is CSVEDRRDTRNTEAFF. DNA for the CDR3: TGCAGCGTTGAAGATCGACGGGACACGAGGAACACTGAAGCTTTCTTT.

Many counts were recorded for this clonotype. This chain joins TRBV20-1 and TRBJ1-4; D is ambiguous. V was clipped by 1 base and J by 8 bases, with 14 bases between them. The CDR3 contains 14 residues. The germline CDR1 and CDR2 sequences are DFQATT and SNEGSKA (reference sequence). The CDR3 loop reads CSARAYGEGEKLFF. The DNA of the CDR3 is TGCAGTGCTAGAGCCTATGGGGAGGGCGAAAAACTGTTTTTT.

The chain is built from TRBV29-1 and TRBJ1-5; weak D call: TRBD1 (5 bases). The CDR3 has 14 residues. Germline V CDR1 and CDR2: SQVTM, ANQGSEA. This CDR3 is CSLLSRVGNQPQHF. The CDR3 DNA follows: TGCAGTTTACTATCCAGGGTGGGCAATCAGCCCCAGCATTTT.

This chain uses TRBV10-1 with TRBJ1-2, with a weak D call TRBD1 (6 bases). This CDR3 is built from 13 residues. CDR1 and CDR2 (germline): WNHNN, SYGVQD (reference sequence). V gave up 5 bases and J gave up 8 bases, with 15 bases separating them. The chain's CDR3 is CASSTMGAGGYTF. The DNA for the CDR3 is TGCGCCAGCAGTACCATGGGGGCAGGCGGCTACACCTTC.

The DNA of the CDR3 is TGCGCCATCTGCCAGGAGCACAGGAGCACTGAAGCTTTCTTT. Its protein is CAICQEHRSTEAFF. This chain connects TRBV10-1 to TRBJ1-1; D is perhaps TRBD1 (5 bases). Trimming removed 10 bases at V and 4 bases at J, with 19 bases between. CDR3 size: 14 residues. The germline gives CDR1 WNHNN, CDR2 SYGVQD (reference sequence).

The V and J genes are TRBV15 and TRBJ1-4; maybe TRBD1 (6 bases). The germline gives CDR1 LNHNV, CDR2 YYDKDF (reference sequence). The CDR3 spans 13 residues. Trimming shortened V by 7 bases and J by 7 bases, and 13 bases separated the two germline ends. CDR3 sequence reads: CATNRVFGEKLFF. The CDR3, as DNA: TGTGCCACCAACAGGGTCTTTGGTGAAAAACTGTTTTTT. Looking up the rest from reference TRBV15 and TRBJ1-4 gives the full variable domain: DAMVIQNPRYQVTQFGKPVTLSCSQTLNHNVMYWYQQKSSQAPKLLFHYYDKDFNNEADTPDNFQSRRPNTSFCFLDIRSPGLGDTAMYLCATNRVFGEKLFFGSGTQLSVL.

This clonotype was observed many times. This rearrangement joins TRBV7-2 to TRBJ1-6, with unresolved D. Germline V gene sequence: CDR1 SGHTA, CDR2 FQGNSA. This CDR3 spans 14 amino acids. Trimming stripped 1 base from V and 6 bases from J, with 7 bases between. The CDR3 loop reads CASSLGGFNSPLHF. The CDR3 DNA sequence: TGTGCCAGCAGCTTAGGGGGTTTTAATTCACCCCTCCACTTT. Drawing the rest from reference TRBV7-2 and TRBJ1-6, the complete variable domain is GAGVSQSPSNKVTEKGKDVELRCDPISGHTALYWYRQSLGQGLEFLIYFQGNSAPDKSGLPSDRFSAERTGGSVSTLTIQRTQQEDSAVYLCASSLGGFNSPLHFGNGTRLTVT.

There are a few counts of this clonotype. Here the CDR3 omits its conserved ending phenylalanine or tryptophan, so a read error is the likely source. The DNA is left out, because the CDR3 cannot be placed on it with certainty; the CDR3 is given as TCRdb lists it. The rearrangement uses TRBV29-1 and TRBJ2-6; the table's D call, TRBD1, was not checked against the DNA. From its first to its last residue, the CDR3 has 12 amino acids. Germline V gene sequence: CDR1 SQVTM, CDR2 ANQGSEA. The CDR3 here is CSVVVQGALLNT.

The table lists this clonotype with a count of one. Sequence at one end of the junction differs from germline and may be a read error. V gene TRBV29-1 combines with J gene TRBJ1-1; D unclear. In germline, CDR1 is SQVTM, CDR2 ANQGSEA. This CDR3 spans 13 amino acids. The CDR3 DNA sequence: TGTGCCTCCCCCCGGGCCAGTGACGCTGAAGCTTTCTTT. It specifies CASPRASDAEAFF.

The chain links TRBV20-1 to TRBJ2-7; D gene ambiguous. The germline V and J ends were trimmed by 8 bases and 5 bases, with 13 bases remaining between them. The length of the CDR3 is 11 residues. Germline assignment: CDR1 DFQATT and CDR2 SNEGSKA (reference sequence). DNA for the CDR3: TGCAGTCGAAGACGCGTGAACGAGCAGTACTTC. This sequence encodes CSRRRVNEQYF.

This clonotype was counted ten times or more. The V and J genes are TRBV20-1 and TRBJ1-3; unclear D gene. The V end was cut by 5 bases, the J end by 0 bases, with 8 bases between. CDR3 length: 13 amino acids. CDR1 is DFQATT, CDR2 SNEGSKA, per germline (reference sequence). Written as DNA, the CDR3 is TGCAGTGCTGCCGGGTACTCTGGAAACACCATATATTTT. Protein product: CSAAGYSGNTIYF.

This rearrangement joins TRBV11-2 to TRBJ2-5, with D perhaps matching TRBD2 (5 bases). In germline, CDR1 is SGHAT, CDR2 FQNNGV. Deletions cut 4 bases from V and 5 bases from J, with 20 bases between. This CDR3 region has 16 residues. CDR3 residues: CASSSDEWEFWETQYF. The CDR3 DNA is TGTGCCAGCAGCTCCGATGAGTGGGAGTTTTGGGAGACCCAGTACTTC. Full variable domain (missing parts from reference TRBV11-2 and TRBJ2-5): EAGVAQSPRYKIIEKRQSVAFWCNPISGHATLYWYQQILGQGPKLLIQFQNNGVVDDSQLPKDRFSAERLKGVDSTLKIQPAKLEDSAVYLCASSSDEWEFWETQYFGPGTRLLVL.

This chain connects TRBV29-1 to TRBJ1-3; TRBD1 is a possible D gene (5 bases). Germline CDR1 is SQVTM and CDR2 is ANQGSEA. The CDR3 consists of 14 residues. Deletions cut 5 bases from V and 2 bases from J, with 13 bases between. The CDR3 bases are TGCAGCGTTACCGGGGGTTTGACTGGAAACACCATATATTTT. This gives the protein CSVTGGLTGNTIYF.

This clonotype was picked up many times. The V call is TRBV5-4, the J call TRBJ1-1, with no clear D. The V gene lost 0 bases and the J gene lost 7 bases, with 10 bases spanning the gap. CDR1 SGHNT and CDR2 YYREEE come from the germline V gene (reference sequence). CDR3 length equals 13 residues. CDR3 region: CASSLVSGIEAFF. Written as DNA, the CDR3 is TGTGCCAGCAGCTTGGTATCCGGGATTGAAGCTTTCTTT. Complete variable domain (other parts from reference TRBV5-4 and TRBJ1-1): ETGVTQSPTHLIKTRGQQVTLRCSSQSGHNTVSWYQQALGQGPQFIFQYYREEENGRGNFPPRFSGLQFPNYSSELNVNALELDDSALYLCASSLVSGIEAFFGQGTRLTVV.

This clonotype was seen a handful of times. This sequence joins TRBV11-2 and TRBJ1-2; D is perhaps TRBD1 (5 bases). The V end lost 3 bases, the J end lost 4 bases, and 12 bases lay between the germline ends. The germline V gene has CDR1 SGHAT and CDR2 FQNNGV. The CDR3 consists of 14 residues. CDR3 bases: TGTGCCAGCAGCTTGATACCAGGGTCCTATGGCTACACCTTC. Residues: CASSLIPGSYGYTF.

The table lists this clonotype with a count of one. The V gene is TRBV7-2, the J gene TRBJ2-5, with a weak D call TRBD2 (6 bases). V lost 1 base and J lost 9, with 30 bases in between. Per germline, CDR1 SGHTA and CDR2 FQGNSA. The CDR3 covers 19 residues. The CDR3 loop reads CASSLEPSVEGWNNQPQYF. CDR3 coding DNA: TGTGCCAGCAGCTTAGAGCCCTCCGTGGAGGGTTGGAACAATCAGCCCCAGTACTTC.

A few counts support this clonotype. The V call is TRBV20-1, the J call TRBJ1-4, with D unclear. Germline values: CDR1 DFQATT, CDR2 SNEGSKA (reference sequence). The V end lost 6 bases, the J end lost 4 bases, and 15 bases lay between the germline ends. This CDR3 comprises 14 residues. The CDR3 DNA sequence: TGCAGTGCCAAACCCCCCAGAAATAATGAAAAACTGTTTTTT. Residues: CSAKPPRNNEKLFF.

Worth noting for this clonotype: Mismatch with germline at one junction end may stem from a read error. The chain combines TRBV10-3 with TRBJ2-5; D assignment may be TRBD1 or TRBD2 (6 bases each). The CDR3 covers 15 residues. The germline V gene encodes CDR1 ENHRY and CDR2 SYGVKD. The DNA for the CDR3 is TGTGCCAGCAGTCCGTCGGGGGACATACAAGAGACCCAGTACTTC. Its translation: CASSPSGDIQETQYF.

J is TRBJ2-7 and V is TRBV20-1; D remains unclear. V was pared by 4 bases and J by 3 bases, with 22 bases between. The germline gives CDR1 DFQATT, CDR2 SNEGSKA (reference sequence). The CDR3 length is 16 residues. The CDR3 nucleotides read TGCAGTGCTACCCCCGAGACTGAAAGACCAATCTACGAGCAGTACTTC. As protein: CSATPETERPIYEQYF.

The V and J genes are TRBV7-9 and TRBJ1-5; D is possibly TRBD1 (6 bases). This CDR3 has 17 amino acids. Trimming stripped 5 bases from V and 7 bases from J, with 24 bases between. Germline CDR1 is SEHNR and CDR2 is FQNEAQ (reference sequence). CDR3 loop: CASSPTSTGGGWQPQHF. The CDR3 nucleotides read TGTGCCAGCAGCCCGACCTCCACCGGGGGCGGATGGCAGCCCCAGCATTTT.

The gene calls are TRBV25-1 and TRBJ1-6; no reliable D call. The germline V gene encodes CDR1 MGHDK and CDR2 SYGVNS. The CDR3 runs to 15 residues. The V end lost 5 bases, the J end lost 6 bases, and 14 bases lay between the germline ends. CDR3 sequence: CASSLNGPSNSPLHF. DNA of the CDR3: TGTGCCAGCAGTTTGAACGGACCTTCTAATTCACCCCTCCACTTT.

About this clonotype: The junction departs from germline at one end; a sequencing error may be responsible. CDR3 protein: CASSPGTGILDTGAFF. CDR3 DNA: TGCGCCAGCAGCCCAGGGACAGGTATACTGGACACTGGAGCTTTCTTT. The chain employs TRBV5-1 and TRBJ1-1; 8 bases map to TRBD1. The CDR3 has 16 residues. Germline V gene sequence: CDR1 SGHRS, CDR2 YFSETQ.

In its sample, this clonotype was seen many times. V gene TRBV14 combines with J gene TRBJ1-6, with a weak D call TRBD1 (6 bases). The CDR3 covers 16 residues. Germline CDR1 reads SGHDN; CDR2 reads FVKESK. Trimming removed 5 bases at V and 0 bases at J, with 11 bases between. The CDR3 bases are TGTGCCAGCAGCGCCACAGGGAGCTCCTATAATTCACCCCTCCACTTT. Its translation: CASSATGSSYNSPLHF.

This clonotype was detected many times. V is TRBV6-6 and J is TRBJ2-7; possible D gene TRBD2, 6 bases. CDR3 length: 13 residues. CDR1 and CDR2 from the germline V gene are MNHNY and SVGAGI (reference sequence). Trimming cost V 9 bases and J 6 bases, with 18 bases left between them. The CDR3 is CASGAREWSEQYF. CDR3 nucleotides: TGTGCCAGTGGCGCGCGGGAATGGAGCGAGCAGTACTTC.

The sample holds many counts of this clonotype. The rearrangement joins TRBV10-2 to TRBJ1-1; unclear D gene. In germline, CDR1 is WSHSY, CDR2 SAAADI. CDR3 length: 14 amino acids. V lost 3 bases, J lost 0 bases, and 8 bases lay in between. The CDR3, as DNA: TGCGCCAGCAGTGACTCCGGCATGAACACTGAAGCTTTCTTT. The encoded protein is CASSDSGMNTEAFF.